Included here is one T cell receptor (beta chain) sequence, with context. As for treatment: oral pan-JAK inhibitor, 5-10 mg twice daily. The data were taken from a study of CD8+ T cells in alopecia areata. Once RNA had been extracted, it was reverse transcribed into cDNA to act as the sequencing template. The method was immunoSEQ multiplex PCR; TCRdb's version includes in-frame clones alone and lacks a portion of them. Here the sample spans about 150,000 clones, about 51% being singletons. The germline V gene has CDR1 SGHRS and CDR2 YFSETQ. This CDR3 is 15 amino acids long. Between the trimmed V and J ends, which lost 1 base and 1 base, there was a span of 11 bases.

The chain has TRBV5-1 and TRBJ1-1; D gene ambiguous. Material: CD8+ T cells sorted from blood, obtained at week 4, from a patient treated with tofacitinib. The sequence was obtained from a human donor with alopecia areata. This chain's CDR3 is CASSLRRDGNTEAFF. Here the CDR3 DNA reads TGCGCCAGCAGCTTGCGGCGGGATGGGAACACTGAAGCTTTCTTT. Based on the CDR3 plus reference TRBV5-1 and TRBJ1-1, the full variable domain is KAGVTQTPRYLIKTRGQQVTLSCSPISGHRSVSWYQQTPGQGLQFLFEYFSETQRNKGNFPGRFSGRQFSNSRSEMNVSTLELGDSALYLCASSLRRDGNTEAFFGQGTRLTVV.